This note documents a single TCR beta chain sequence. The antigen is not known. TCRdb keeps only in-frame clones here, not all; method: immunoSEQ multiplex PCR. The data show fewer than 200,000 clones, with around nine tenths seen just once and 7.2% held by the top ten. Germline lookup yields CDR1 SGHDT and CDR2 YYEEEE. The CDR3 has 14 amino acids. Trimming removed 7 bases at V and 7 bases at J, with 17 bases between. This sample is part of a study of cytomegalovirus exposure and HLA in healthy donors. The wider study: Later analysis reported that the 110 or so validation repertoires shared the platform of the roughly 680 first-cohort repertoires.

Study-level points and caveats: According to the study, some 160 TCR beta chains were cytomegalovirus-associated.

The sequenced sample consisted of PBMCs. The J gene is TRBJ2-2, the V gene TRBV5-6, with a tentative D call TRBD2 (7 bases). The sequence came from a man younger than 40 in good health and CMV-seropositive. In nucleotides, the CDR3 is TGTGCCAGCGGACACCAGGGAGGGGGCGGGGAGCTGTTTTTT. Translation: CASGHQGGGGELFF.